Listed here are 7 T cell receptor beta chains from one sample, sequenced in a study of cytomegalovirus exposure and HLA in healthy donors. PCR amplification relied on 60 Vbeta primers (plus 13 Jbeta primers). TCRdb's copy holds only in-frame clones and misses some; the assay was immunoSEQ multiplex PCR. This table holds about 130,000 clones, roughly 8.3% found once. Sequences were obtained from PBMCs. The source is a man aged 40-49 years in good health and CMV-seronegative.

There are a few counts of this clone. This chain links TRBV4-1 with TRBJ1-5, with D perhaps matching TRBD1 (6 bases). The CDR3 length is 14 residues. The V gene's germline CDR1 is MGHRA and CDR2 YSYEKL. Trimming removed 2 bases at V and 9 bases at J, with 14 bases between. CDR3 in DNA: TGCGCCAGCAGCCAAAAGGCCGGGACACGGCCCCAGCATTTT. Translation: CASSQKAGTRPQHF.

This clone has only a few counts. The CDR3 sequence is CASSPSFYEQYF. DNA for the CDR3: TGTGCCAGCAGCCCTAGCTTTTACGAGCAGTACTTC. This rearrangement joins TRBV2 to TRBJ2-7, with D tentatively TRBD2 (5 bases). V shed 6 bases and J shed 4 bases, with 10 bases lying between them. CDR3 length: 12 amino acids. Germline CDR1 reads SNHLY; CDR2 reads FYNNEI.

CDR3 region: CASNGGFYNSPLHF. In DNA, the CDR3 is TGTGCCAGCAACGGGGGTTTTTATAATTCACCCCTCCACTTT. The V gene is TRBV9, the J gene TRBJ1-6; weak D call: TRBD1 (5 bases). The CDR3 loop spans 14 amino acids. The V end was cut by 6 bases, the J end by 4 bases, with 11 bases between. Looked up from germline, CDR1 is SGDLS and CDR2 is YYNGEE.

V and J are TRBV6-6 and TRBJ2-1, with TRBD1 identical over 7 bases. The CDR3 contains 14 residues. Germline CDR1 reads MNHNY; CDR2 reads SVGAGI (reference sequence). After removal of 6 bases from V and 0 bases from J, the junction contained 2 bases not matched to a gene. CDR3 residues: CASRGDSSYNEQFF. CDR3 nucleotide sequence: TGTGCCAGCAGAGGGGACAGCTCCTACAATGAGCAGTTCTTC.

This clone was seen a handful of times. CDR3 in amino acids: CASSNSGTGRTGELFF. CDR3 bases: TGTGCCAGCTCAAATTCGGGCACAGGGCGGACCGGGGAGCTGTTTTTT. V gene TRBV18 combines with J gene TRBJ2-2; D is possibly TRBD1 (6 bases). Trimming took 5 bases from V and 5 from J, leaving 18 bases between them. This CDR3 has 16 amino acids. Germline loops: CDR1 KGHSH, CDR2 LQKENI.

The table lists this clone with a count of one. This chain joins TRBV5-5 and TRBJ1-1, with no clear D. Germline V CDR1 and CDR2: SGHKS, YYEKEE (reference sequence). The CDR3 contains 15 residues. The ends were cut back, 0 bases at V and 1 base at J, with 10 bases in the middle. As DNA, the CDR3 is TGTGCCAGCAGCTTGGGCTCGGTTAGGAACACTGAAGCTTTCTTT. Translation: CASSLGSVRNTEAFF.

J is TRBJ2-7 and V is TRBV6-1; 7 nucleotides line up with TRBD1. Germline V lookup: CDR1 MNHNS, CDR2 SASEGT. Trimming at V came to 4 bases and at J to 0 bases, leaving 3 bases not matched to a gene. This CDR3 spans 14 amino acids. The CDR3 reads CASSVRDSSYEQYF. The CDR3 DNA follows: TGTGCCAGCAGTGTAAGGGACAGCTCCTACGAGCAGTACTTC.